Below are 30 T cell receptor beta chains sequenced from a single sample in a study of blood T cell repertoires in COVID-19. The method was immunoSEQ multiplex PCR; TCRdb's version includes in-frame clones alone and lacks a portion of them. The sample holds around 250,000 clones; 80% to 90% are singletons and the top ten take about 3.4%. Material: PBMCs or T cells enriched from blood (not recorded which). The origin of the receptors is a woman aged 35 to 49 who had been exposed to COVID-19.

The J gene is TRBJ1-2, the V gene TRBV20-1; D is perhaps TRBD1 (6 bases). CDR1 is DFQATT, CDR2 SNEGSKA, per germline (reference sequence). This CDR3 is built from 14 residues. V gave up 3 bases and J gave up 0 bases, with 11 bases separating them. In DNA form, the CDR3 reads TGCAGTGCTAGTCAGGGGCGAGCTAACTATGGCTACACCTTC. It specifies CSASQGRANYGYTF.

The chain employs TRBV7-8 and TRBJ1-2; D uncertain. There are 12 residues in the CDR3. The germline V gene has CDR1 SGHVS and CDR2 FQNEAQ. The V and J ends lost 6 bases and 5 bases respectively, with 10 bases between them. Here the CDR3 DNA reads TGTGCCAGCAGTTTGGGCGAATATGGCTACACCTTC. Translating it yields CASSLGEYGYTF.

The chain is built from TRBV19 and TRBJ1-2; no clear D gene. This CDR3 has 14 amino acids. Germline CDR1 reads LNHDA; CDR2 reads SQIVND (reference sequence). V lost 6 bases to trimming and J lost 4 bases, with 15 bases between them. The chain's CDR3 is CASSPLEQFYGYTF. The CDR3 DNA reads TGTGCCAGTAGCCCTCTAGAGCAGTTCTATGGCTACACCTTC.

This chain connects TRBV13 to TRBJ2-1; 9 bases align to TRBD2. From germline, CDR1 is PRHDT and CDR2 FYEKMQ (reference sequence). CDR3 length: 13 amino acids. Unmatched junction bases numbered 6, after V lost 6 bases and J lost 9 bases. The CDR3 sequence: CASRREGPGEQFF. CDR3 nucleotides: TGTGCCAGCAGGCGGGAGGGCCCCGGTGAGCAGTTCTTC.

The chain uses TRBV20-1 and TRBJ2-5; a possible D gene is TRBD1 (6 bases). The CDR3 sequence is 11 residues long. CDR1 is DFQATT, CDR2 SNEGSKA, per germline (reference sequence). Trimming shortened V by 3 bases and J by 4 bases, and 6 bases separated the two germline ends. CDR3 sequence (DNA): TGCAGTGCTAGGACAGGAGAGACCCAGTACTTC. This gives the protein CSARTGETQYF.

This chain's CDR3 is CASSSGFSAGGNEQFF. CDR3 nucleotides: TGTGCCAGCAGCTCAGGCTTTTCAGCGGGGGGGAATGAGCAGTTCTTC. This rearrangement joins TRBV11-1 to TRBJ2-1; TRBD2 agrees at 10 bases. The germline gives CDR1 SGHAT, CDR2 FQDESV (reference sequence). This CDR3 spans 16 amino acids. Losses at the gene ends were 4 bases for V and 7 bases for J; bases not matched to a gene: 10.

Of note for this clone: Other DNA sequences from this sample encode an identical CDR3 as well. The V call is TRBV18, the J call TRBJ1-1, with 8 bases identical to TRBD1. CDR1 is KGHSH, CDR2 LQKENI, per germline. J gave up 2 bases and V 6 bases, and 2 bases lay outside the gene matches. This CDR3 is 13 amino acids long. The chain's CDR3 is CASSTGGNTEAFF. CDR3 DNA: TGTGCCAGCTCCACAGGGGGTAACACTGAAGCTTTCTTT. The variable domain in full, with the rest retrieved from reference TRBV18 and TRBJ1-1, is NAGVMQNPRHLVRRRGQEARLRCSPMKGHSHVYWYRQLPEEGLKFMVYLQKENIIDESGMPKERFSAEFPKEGPSILRIQQVVRGDSAAYFCASSTGGNTEAFFGQGTRLTVV.

The chain joins TRBV30 to TRBJ2-1, with D uncertain. The CDR3 is made up of 15 amino acids. V shed 3 bases and J shed 4 bases, with 16 bases lying between them. Germline lookup yields CDR1 GTSNPN and CDR2 SVGIG (reference sequence). CDR3 coding DNA: TGTGCCTGGAGCCCCAGAGGCTCAATGTACAATGAGCAGTTCTTC. Its protein is CAWSPRGSMYNEQFF. The whole variable domain, filled in from reference TRBV30 and TRBJ2-1, reads SQTIHQWPATLVQPVGSPLSLECTVEGTSNPNLYWYRQAAGRGLQLLFYSVGIGQISSEVPQNLSASRPQDRQFILSSKKLLLSDSGFYLCAWSPRGSMYNEQFFGPGTRLTVL.

The chain recombines TRBV20-1 with TRBJ2-1; 7 bases align to TRBD1. CDR1 is DFQATT, CDR2 SNEGSKA, per germline (reference sequence). The CDR3 totals 10 residues. V was clipped by 3 bases and J by 14 bases; unmatched bases: 4. CDR3 loop: CSASRDRKFF. DNA for the CDR3: TGCAGTGCTAGTAGGGACAGAAAGTTCTTC.

This sequence joins TRBV25-1 and TRBJ2-1; TRBD1 aligns across 8 bases. The CDR3 runs to 17 residues. The germline CDR1 and CDR2 sequences are MGHDK and SYGVNS. The V and J ends lost 3 bases and 5 bases, in that order; junction bases with no gene match: 12. CDR3 region: CASSDRGPEGPNNEQFF. The DNA for the CDR3 is TGTGCCAGCAGTGACAGGGGGCCCGAGGGGCCCAACAATGAGCAGTTCTTC.

The rearrangement uses TRBV19 and TRBJ2-5; D might be TRBD1 (6 bases). The V gene lost 4 bases and the J gene lost 5 bases, with 17 bases spanning the gap. The CDR3 runs 15 residues. Germline V gene lookup returns CDR1 LNHDA and CDR2 SQIVND (reference sequence). The CDR3 reads CASSNIGQPGETQYF. CDR3 bases: TGTGCCAGTAGTAATATCGGACAGCCAGGGGAGACCCAGTACTTC.

This chain joins TRBV19 and TRBJ1-2, with a possible D match to TRBD1 (6 bases). Germline assignment: CDR1 LNHDA and CDR2 SQIVND (reference sequence). CDR3 length: 15 amino acids. V dropped 5 bases and J dropped 8 bases, with 21 bases sitting between them. Written as DNA, the CDR3 is TGTGCCAGTAGTTCCTACAGGGAAGGGGCGCTGGGCTACACCTTC. This codes for CASSSYREGALGYTF.

CDR3 in amino acids: CASSSSFPRRTEAFF. Here the CDR3 DNA reads TGTGCCAGCAGCTCCAGTTTTCCACGTCGCACTGAAGCTTTCTTT. This chain uses TRBV11-3 with TRBJ1-1; D remains ambiguous. CDR1 is SGHNT and CDR2 is YENEEA in the germline V gene. The CDR3 length is 15 residues. V shed 4 bases and J shed 4 bases, with 16 bases lying between them.

The sample holds a few counts of this clone. The chain is built from TRBV20-1 and TRBJ1-1; D is unclear. Germline assignment: CDR1 DFQATT and CDR2 SNEGSKA (reference sequence). The CDR3 length is 11 residues. CDR3 sequence (DNA): TGCAATCTATGGGCCTACACTGAAGCTTTCTTT. It is translated as CNLWAYTEAFF.

CDR3 bases: TGTGCCAGCTCGCCCGGGGTACTGCAGTTCTTC. Translated, it gives CASSPGVLQFF. V and J are TRBV12-3 or TRBV12-4 and TRBJ2-1; the D gene is possibly TRBD2 (5 bases). The CDR3 spans 11 residues. V was trimmed by 8 bases and J by 12 bases, leaving 14 bases between them.

The chain is built from TRBV4-3 and TRBJ2-3; D gene uncertain. This CDR3 contains 16 residues. The V gene's germline CDR1 is LGHNA and CDR2 YSLEER. Deletions cut 0 bases from V and 3 bases from J, with 13 bases between. The CDR3 nucleotides read TGCGCCAGCAGCCAAGAAAGAACTTCTCCTACAGATACGCAGTATTTT. Protein: CASSQERTSPTDTQYF.

The V gene is TRBV15, the J gene TRBJ1-2; TRBD1 agrees at 7 bases. V trimming: 9 bases; J trimming: 7 bases; junction bases outside the gene matches: 8. Germline V gene sequence: CDR1 LNHNV, CDR2 YYDKDF (reference sequence). CDR3 length equals 12 residues. The CDR3 reads CATQQGRSGYTF. CDR3 DNA sequence: TGTGCCACGCAACAGGGGCGAAGTGGCTACACCTTC.

In this sample, this clone turned up once. This chain uses TRBV7-3 with TRBJ2-1; D gene unclear. The V and J ends lost 8 bases and 7 bases respectively, with 15 bases between them. Germline CDR1 and CDR2: SGHTA and FQGTGA. The CDR3 loop spans 13 amino acids. CDR3 bases: TGTGCCAGCGGGCCTTACCCGCCGAATGAGCAGTTCTTC. Encoded protein: CASGPYPPNEQFF.

CDR3 amino acids: CASSPTGTAINYGYTF. In nucleotides, the CDR3 is TGTGCCAGCTCACCCACCGGGACAGCGATTAACTATGGCTACACCTTC. The chain is built from TRBV18 and TRBJ1-2, with TRBD1 identical over 7 bases. Unmatched junction bases numbered 8, after V lost 3 bases and J lost 1 base. The CDR3 runs to 16 residues. Germline lookup yields CDR1 KGHSH and CDR2 LQKENI.

The chain carries TRBV11-3 and TRBJ2-7; D ambiguous. CDR1 and CDR2 from the germline V gene are SGHNT and YENEEA. V lost 0 bases and J 3 bases, leaving 6 bases between the germline ends. This CDR3 is built from 13 residues. The CDR3, as DNA: TGTGCCAGCAGCTTAGAACATGGCTACGAGCAGTACGTC. Translated, it gives CASSLEHGYEQYV.

The chain couples TRBV10-3 to TRBJ1-2; D ambiguous. V was trimmed by 4 bases and J by 5 bases, leaving 8 bases between them. The germline CDR1 and CDR2 sequences are ENHRY and SYGVKD. The CDR3 loop spans 12 amino acids. The CDR3 loop is CAISGQKYGYTF. As DNA, the CDR3 is TGTGCCATCAGTGGGCAGAAGTATGGCTACACCTTC.

The chain joins TRBV5-5 to TRBJ2-3, with D possibly TRBD1 on 6 matching bases. CDR3 length equals 14 residues. CDR1 SGHKS and CDR2 YYEKEE come from the germline V gene (reference sequence). V was trimmed by 3 bases and J by 2 bases, leaving 10 bases between them. CDR3 nucleotide sequence: TGTGCCAGCAGCTCACAGGGAAACACAGATACGCAGTATTTT. It is translated as CASSSQGNTDTQYF.

The chain recombines TRBV24-1 with TRBJ2-3; TRBD1 might be the D (6 bases). Trimming shortened V by 9 bases and J by 6 bases, and 15 bases separated the two germline ends. Germline V gives CDR1 KGHDR, CDR2 SFDVKD. This CDR3 contains 13 residues. In DNA, the CDR3 is TGTGCCACCGGCACAGGGCCCTTGGATACGCAGTATTTT. This gives the protein CATGTGPLDTQYF.

The V call is TRBV12-5, the J call TRBJ2-1, with D tentatively TRBD2 (6 bases). CDR1 LGHNT and CDR2 FRNRAP come from the germline V gene. This CDR3 is 17 amino acids long. The V and J ends lost 0 bases and 7 bases respectively, with 19 bases between them. CDR3 in amino acids: CASGLVLPRVAVNEQFF. The CDR3 nucleotides read TGTGCTAGTGGTTTGGTACTCCCCAGAGTAGCGGTAAATGAGCAGTTCTTC.

The gene calls are TRBV16 and TRBJ1-3, with D uncertain. V was clipped by 0 bases and J by 4 bases, with 7 bases between them. This CDR3 comprises 14 residues. CDR1 KGHSY and CDR2 FQNENV come from the germline V gene. The CDR3 sequence is CASSQSARGNTIYF. CDR3 coding DNA: TGTGCCAGCAGCCAATCCGCCAGAGGAAACACCATATATTTT.

The V gene is TRBV4-2, the J gene TRBJ1-5; unclear D gene. The germline V and J ends were trimmed by 0 bases and 5 bases, with 8 bases remaining between them. The CDR3 length is 14 residues. The germline gives CDR1 LGHNA, CDR2 YNFKEQ. The CDR3 DNA sequence: TGTGCCAGCAGCCAAGAACGCGGCGATCAGCCCCAGCATTTT. This sequence encodes CASSQERGDQPQHF.

The chain combines TRBV28 with TRBJ2-1; a possible D gene is TRBD2 (5 bases). The CDR3 sequence is 15 residues long. Trimming stripped 9 bases from V and 1 base from J, with 16 bases between. Germline V CDR1 and CDR2: MDHEN, SYDVKM. For the CDR3, the DNA is TGTGCCAGTCTCACTGAGACTACTTCCTACAATGAGCAGTTCTTC. Amino acids: CASLTETTSYNEQFF.

The chain couples TRBV4-3 to TRBJ2-3; 9 bases map to TRBD2. CDR3 length: 14 amino acids. The V gene's germline CDR1 is LGHNA and CDR2 YSLEER. The trim removed 4 bases at V and 4 bases at J, leaving 3 bases unmatched. CDR3 amino acids: CASSPLAGSDTQYF. DNA of the CDR3: TGCGCCAGCAGCCCTCTAGCGGGGTCAGATACGCAGTATTTT.

The V call is TRBV7-9, the J call TRBJ2-4; TRBD1 agrees at 9 bases. The CDR3 is 14 residues long. The ends lost 5 bases at V and 5 bases at J; junction bases unmatched: 4. In germline, CDR1 is SEHNR, CDR2 FQNEAQ (reference sequence). DNA for the CDR3: TGTGCCAGCAGCCGGACAGGGGTGGAAAACATTCAGTACTTC. This gives the protein CASSRTGVENIQYF. The full variable domain, its missing parts supplied by reference TRBV7-9 and TRBJ2-4, is DTGVSQNPRHKITKRGQNVTFRCDPISEHNRLYWYRQTLGQGPEFLTYFQNEAQLEKSRLLSDRFSAERPKGSFSTLEIQRTEQGDSAMYLCASSRTGVENIQYFGAGTRLSVL.

This clone has only a few counts. The genes are TRBV13 and TRBJ1-1; unclear D gene. The CDR3 consists of 10 residues. Trimming removed 3 bases from V and 7 bases from J, with 3 bases in between. CDR1 PRHDT and CDR2 FYEKMQ come from the germline V gene (reference sequence). The DNA of the CDR3 is TGTGCCAGCAGCTTCCGTGAAGCTTTCTTT. Translating gives CASSFREAFF. Looking up the rest from reference TRBV13 and TRBJ1-1 gives the full variable domain: AAGVIQSPRHLIKEKRETATLKCYPIPRHDTVYWYQQGPGQDPQFLISFYEKMQSDKGSIPDRFSAQQFSDYHSELNMSSLELGDSALYFCASSFREAFFGQGTRLTVV.